The clone carrying this TCR beta chain was counted between two and nine times. Per the germline V gene, CDR1 is MNHNY and CDR2 is SVGAGI (reference sequence). There are 12 residues in the CDR3. Deletions cut 6 bases from V and 3 bases from J, with 8 bases between. The data are from a study of blood T cell repertoires in COVID-19. Study-level background: Samples taken during acute and convalescent COVID-19 were collected in the United States, Italy and Spain. In each case, the material was cDNA or gDNA derived from T cells, B-cell-depleted T cells, or PBMCs.

In the authors' workflow: Using reference gene primer amplification, nucleated cell counts were estimated. Measured with immunoSEQ multiplex PCR; TCRdb has only the in-frame clones, and not every one. For V, J and clone size, that table is used; D and trimming come from the DNA. In the table there are roughly 100,000 clones, approximately 85% of which are singletons. This chain uses TRBV6-6 with TRBJ1-2; D gene unclear. Sequenced sample: peripheral blood. This receptor was taken from a man between 40 and 49 years old with active or convalescent COVID-19. CDR3 amino acids: CASSPRDYGYTF. CDR3 bases: TGTGCCAGCAGCCCGCGGGACTATGGCTACACCTTC.